Listed here are 14 T cell receptor beta chains from one sample, sequenced in a study of OX40 agonist ivuxolimab in advanced cancers. Sequencing was performed with immunoSEQ multiplex PCR; in TCRdb, only in-frame clones are kept and a portion is missing. The profile shows some 62,000 clones, just under 85% of them singletons. The sequences come from CD4+ or CD8+ T cells sorted from blood, collected in a trial of the OX40 agonist ivuxolimab. The receptor source for this set is an adult with an advanced solid tumor such as melanoma, head and neck, liver or kidney cancer.

J is TRBJ2-7 and V is TRBV5-1; 7 positions agree with TRBD1. The CDR3 extends over 17 amino acids. Trimming took 4 bases from V and 2 from J; bases not matched to a gene: 15. Germline V gives CDR1 SGHRS, CDR2 YFSETQ. The CDR3 here is CASSVADLGQFTYEQYF. Written as DNA, the CDR3 is TGCGCCAGCAGCGTGGCCGACCTGGGACAGTTTACCTACGAGCAGTACTTC.

The chain combines TRBV29-1 with TRBJ2-1; perhaps TRBD2 as D (6 bases). Per the germline V gene, CDR1 is SQVTM and CDR2 is ANQGSEA. The CDR3 runs to 16 residues. Trimming removed 5 bases from V and 1 base from J, with 18 bases in between. CDR3 in DNA: TGCAGCGTTAGGAGTAGCGGCCTCCATTCCTACAATGAGCAGTTCTTC. Amino acids: CSVRSSGLHSYNEQFF.

The count of this clone is one. This sequence joins TRBV2 and TRBJ1-2; D unclear. Germline loops: CDR1 SNHLY, CDR2 FYNNEI. The CDR3 has 13 residues. Trimming pared 8 bases from V and 4 bases from J, leaving 14 bases between. For the CDR3, the DNA is TGTGCCAGCTGGACCCACAGCTTCTATGGCTACACCTTC. It is translated as CASWTHSFYGYTF.

This sequence joins TRBV9 and TRBJ2-2; TRBD2 agrees at 7 bases. The CDR3 is 17 residues long. The germline CDR1 and CDR2 sequences are SGDLS and YYNGEE. V lost 1 base, J lost 2 bases, and 8 bases stayed unmatched. In DNA, the CDR3 is TGTGCCAGCAGCGTATTCATGGGAGGGGTTAACACCGGGGAGCTGTTTTTT. Its translation: CASSVFMGGVNTGELFF.

The chain has TRBV19 and TRBJ2-1, with D maybe TRBD1 (6 bases). Germline CDR1 LNHDA, CDR2 SQIVND (reference sequence). The CDR3 is 11 residues long. The ends were cut back, 4 bases at V and 11 bases at J, with 9 bases in the middle. The CDR3 bases are TGTGCCAGTAGTAATGACAGGAAGCAGTTCTTC. It yields the protein CASSNDRKQFF.

V is TRBV27 and J is TRBJ2-7; 9 bases are shared with TRBD2. This CDR3 is 12 amino acids long. The trim removed 4 bases at V and 6 bases at J, leaving 1 base unmatched. CDR1 is MNHEY and CDR2 is SMNVEV in the germline V gene (reference sequence). The CDR3 sequence is CASSSGLAEQYF. Written as DNA, the CDR3 is TGTGCCAGCAGTTCGGGACTAGCCGAGCAGTACTTC.

The chain combines TRBV28 with TRBJ1-5; TRBD1 aligns across 8 bases. Looked up from germline, CDR1 is MDHEN and CDR2 is SYDVKM. This CDR3 spans 13 amino acids. J gave up 5 bases and V 10 bases, and 7 bases lay outside the gene matches. CDR3 residues: CAILGTGDQPQHF. The CDR3 coding sequence is TGTGCCATCCTTGGGACAGGTGATCAGCCCCAGCATTTT. Combining the CDR3 with reference TRBV28 and TRBJ1-5 gives the whole variable domain DVKVTQSSRYLVKRTGEKVFLECVQDMDHENMFWYRQDPGLGLRLIYFSYDVKMKEKGDIPEGYSVSREKKERFSLILESASTNQTSMYLCAILGTGDQPQHFGDGTRLSIL.

The V and J genes are TRBV28 and TRBJ2-3; TRBD2 matches at 13 bases. The CDR3 runs to 20 residues. V trimming: 4 bases; J trimming: 2 bases; junction bases outside the gene matches: 15. CDR1 and CDR2 (germline): MDHEN, SYDVKM. CDR3 residues: CASSSPGLAGEPHPTDTQYF. CDR3 coding DNA: TGTGCCAGCAGTTCCCCCGGACTAGCGGGAGAACCCCACCCCACAGATACGCAGTATTTT.

The V gene is TRBV9, the J gene TRBJ2-1; no firm D call. The CDR3 has 16 residues. Per germline, CDR1 SGDLS and CDR2 YYNGEE. Trimming cost V 4 bases and J 0 bases, with 14 bases left between them. For the CDR3, the DNA is TGTGCCAGCAGCCCACCGGGCCCTAGCTCCTACAATGAGCAGTTCTTC. Its translation: CASSPPGPSSYNEQFF.

The rearrangement links TRBV19 to TRBJ2-2; D call uncertain. The length of the CDR3 is 14 residues. Germline values: CDR1 LNHDA, CDR2 SQIVND (reference sequence). Trimming removed 6 bases at V and 4 bases at J, with 12 bases between. CDR3 region: CASSELMGTGELFF. CDR3 nucleotides: TGTGCCAGTAGCGAACTAATGGGCACCGGGGAGCTGTTTTTT.

V is TRBV10-3 and J is TRBJ2-5; 7 bases fit TRBD1. The CDR3 is 18 residues long. V was clipped by 4 bases and J by 1 base; unmatched bases: 15. Germline V gene lookup returns CDR1 ENHRY and CDR2 SYGVKD. Here the CDR3 reads CAISALISGDRAQETQYF. The CDR3 DNA sequence: TGTGCCATCAGTGCTCTCATTTCAGGGGACAGAGCCCAAGAGACCCAGTACTTC.

This clone appeared a single time. This chain uses TRBV11-3 with TRBJ2-7; no definite D call. The germline V gene has CDR1 SGHNT and CDR2 YENEEA. Trimming stripped 0 bases from V and 1 base from J, with 4 bases between. This CDR3 contains 13 residues. CDR3 nucleotide sequence: TGTGCCAGCAGCTTAGACTATTCCTACGAGCAGTACTTC. Its translation: CASSLDYSYEQYF.

The V call is TRBV9, the J call TRBJ2-2; TRBD1 is a possible D gene (6 bases). CDR3 size: 15 residues. Germline values: CDR1 SGDLS, CDR2 YYNGEE. The V end lost 1 base, the J end lost 3 bases, and 10 bases lay between the germline ends. CDR3 nucleotide sequence: TGTGCCAGCAGCGTAATCGCAGGGGACACCGGGGAGCTGTTTTTT. Its protein is CASSVIAGDTGELFF. Together with reference TRBV9 and TRBJ2-2, the CDR3 gives the full variable domain: DSGVTQTPKHLITATGQRVTLRCSPRSGDLSVYWYQQSLDQGLQFLIQYYNGEERAKGNILERFSAQQFPDLHSELNLSSLELGDSALYFCASSVIAGDTGELFFGEGSRLTVL.

The chain has TRBV12-5 and TRBJ2-2, with D unclear. Deletions cut 1 base from V and 7 bases from J, with 7 bases between. There are 13 residues in the CDR3. Germline V gives CDR1 LGHNT, CDR2 FRNRAP. CDR3 sequence (DNA): TGTGCTAGTGGTTTGGATGTTAGCGGGGAGCTGTTTTTT. Its protein product is CASGLDVSGELFF.